One and the same sample provided the 13 T cell receptor beta chains below, sequenced in a study of radiation and T cells in renal cell carcinoma. Regarding time point: baseline pretreatment blood. Treatment indicated: 15 Gy SBRT to primary tumor, nephrectomy 4 weeks later. Generated by immunoSEQ multiplex PCR, the TCRdb table keeps only in-frame clones and is missing some. This sample has 150,000 or so clones, with about 88% found just once. The input for sequencing was blood, taken from a patient whose treatment included radiotherapy and nephrectomy. The receptors come from a woman in her forties or fifties with renal cell carcinoma.

V is TRBV5-8 and J is TRBJ1-1; D not certain. Trimming took 5 bases from V and 1 from J, leaving 9 bases between them. The CDR3 totals 13 residues. Per the germline V gene, CDR1 is SGHTS and CDR2 is YDEGEE. CDR3 sequence: CASRNRGNTEAFF. The CDR3, as DNA: TGTGCCAGCAGAAATCGGGGGAACACTGAAGCTTTCTTT.

On this clone itself: Other DNA sequences in this sample translate to the same CDR3. V gene TRBV19 combines with J gene TRBJ1-4; 10 bases line up with TRBD1. The germline V gene encodes CDR1 LNHDA and CDR2 SQIVND (reference sequence). After removal of 7 bases from V and 5 bases from J, the junction contained 4 bases not matched to a gene. The CDR3 is 14 residues long. CDR3 DNA: TGTGCCAGTACCCTGGGACAGGGGAATGAAAAACTGTTTTTT. It is translated as CASTLGQGNEKLFF.

The genes are TRBV5-5 and TRBJ2-3; TRBD1 or TRBD2 may be the D gene (5 bases each). Trimming pared 0 bases from V and 2 bases from J, leaving 13 bases between. This CDR3 contains 16 residues. In germline, CDR1 is SGHKS, CDR2 YYEKEE (reference sequence). CDR3 sequence: CASSLVGAGTTDTQYF. In DNA form, the CDR3 reads TGTGCCAGCAGCTTGGTCGGGGCAGGAACCACAGATACGCAGTATTTT. Full variable domain (outside the CDR3, taken from reference TRBV5-5 and TRBJ2-3): DAGVTQSPTHLIKTRGQQVTLRCSPISGHKSVSWYQQVLGQGPQFIFQYYEKEERGRGNFPDRFSARQFPNYSSELNVNALLLGDSALYLCASSLVGAGTTDTQYFGPGTRLTVL.

V and J are TRBV19 and TRBJ1-6, with D unclear. V lost 5 bases to trimming and J lost 9 bases, with 14 bases between them. The CDR3 sequence is 14 residues long. Germline CDR1 is LNHDA and CDR2 is SQIVND (reference sequence). Here the CDR3 DNA reads TGTGCCAGTAGTGGCGGTTCGGGGAGTTCACCCCTCCACTTT. Its translation is CASSGGSGSSPLHF.

This clone was picked up one time. J is TRBJ2-1 and V is TRBV6-6, with 11 bases aligning to TRBD2. The CDR3 runs to 15 residues. Germline-derived CDR1 and CDR2 are MNHNY and SVGAGI (reference sequence). V lost 6 bases and J lost 4; bases outside the gene matches: 5. The CDR3 coding sequence is TGTGCCAGCAGCTTTAGCGGGGGGGCTTACAATGAGCAGTTCTTC. It specifies CASSFSGGAYNEQFF.

The chain links TRBV5-5 to TRBJ1-2; D is unclear. Per germline, CDR1 SGHKS and CDR2 YYEKEE (reference sequence). This CDR3 is 15 amino acids long. The germline V and J ends were trimmed by 4 bases and 0 bases, with 13 bases remaining between them. This CDR3 reads CASSNNIKSNYGYTF. The CDR3 bases are TGTGCCAGCAGCAATAATATCAAATCTAACTATGGCTACACCTTC.

The V and J genes are TRBV7-9 and TRBJ2-7, with TRBD1 identical over 7 bases. The V segment lost 4 bases and the J segment 3 bases; nucleotides outside the gene matches: 9. CDR3 length: 15 amino acids. In germline, CDR1 is SEHNR, CDR2 FQNEAQ (reference sequence). In DNA, the CDR3 is TGTGCCAGCAGCTCCCGCTATAGGGGGCACTACGAGCAGTACTTC. Protein product: CASSSRYRGHYEQYF.

The chain combines TRBV5-6 with TRBJ2-5; weak D call: TRBD1 (7 bases). Trimming took off 1 base at V and 0 bases at J, with 13 bases between the two ends. The CDR3 runs 16 residues. Per germline, CDR1 SGHDT and CDR2 YYEEEE. The CDR3 is CASSLYGGTDQETQYF. CDR3 bases: TGTGCCAGCAGCTTGTATGGCGGGACAGACCAAGAGACCCAGTACTTC.

The V call is TRBV6-1, the J call TRBJ2-3, with a tentative D call TRBD2 (6 bases). V gave up 3 bases and J gave up 3 bases, with 10 bases separating them. CDR3 length equals 14 residues. The V gene's germline CDR1 is MNHNS and CDR2 SASEGT. CDR3 sequence: CASSDWRGTDTQYF. DNA for the CDR3: TGTGCCAGCAGTGATTGGCGGGGAACAGATACGCAGTATTTT.

J is TRBJ2-7 and V is TRBV6-1; TRBD2 might be the D (6 bases). V lost 8 bases, J lost 3 bases, and 11 bases lay in between. The CDR3 consists of 12 residues. Looked up from germline, CDR1 is MNHNS and CDR2 is SASEGT. CDR3 nucleotide sequence: TGTGCCAGCTGCCCGCGGGGCTACGAGCAGTACTTC. Its protein is CASCPRGYEQYF.

V gene TRBV5-6 combines with J gene TRBJ2-2, with a tentative D call TRBD2 (6 bases). The CDR3 spans 18 residues. CDR1 is SGHDT, CDR2 YYEEEE, per germline. V was shortened by 0 bases and J by 3 bases, with 18 bases between the two germline ends. CDR3 DNA sequence: TGTGCCAGCAGCTTGGCACTAGCTGGAGGGAAAGACACCGGGGAGCTGTTTTTT. It is translated as CASSLALAGGKDTGELFF.

This chain connects TRBV5-6 to TRBJ1-2; 8 bases match TRBD1. The CDR3 has 16 amino acids. Germline lookup yields CDR1 SGHDT and CDR2 YYEEEE. Germline trimming cut 4 bases from V and 5 bases from J; bases unmatched to any gene: 13. DNA of the CDR3: TGTGCCAGCAGCCCAGGACAGGGTTACGCCGCATATGGCTACACCTTC. Translating it yields CASSPGQGYAAYGYTF.

The V and J genes are TRBV6-5 and TRBJ1-5; possible D gene TRBD1, 6 bases. Germline V gene sequence: CDR1 MNHEY, CDR2 SVGAGI. This CDR3 has 14 amino acids. V shed 5 bases and J shed 4 bases, with 12 bases lying between them. The CDR3 coding sequence is TGTGCCAGCAGTCAACAGGGAGCGAATCAGCCCCAGCATTTT. As protein: CASSQQGANQPQHF.